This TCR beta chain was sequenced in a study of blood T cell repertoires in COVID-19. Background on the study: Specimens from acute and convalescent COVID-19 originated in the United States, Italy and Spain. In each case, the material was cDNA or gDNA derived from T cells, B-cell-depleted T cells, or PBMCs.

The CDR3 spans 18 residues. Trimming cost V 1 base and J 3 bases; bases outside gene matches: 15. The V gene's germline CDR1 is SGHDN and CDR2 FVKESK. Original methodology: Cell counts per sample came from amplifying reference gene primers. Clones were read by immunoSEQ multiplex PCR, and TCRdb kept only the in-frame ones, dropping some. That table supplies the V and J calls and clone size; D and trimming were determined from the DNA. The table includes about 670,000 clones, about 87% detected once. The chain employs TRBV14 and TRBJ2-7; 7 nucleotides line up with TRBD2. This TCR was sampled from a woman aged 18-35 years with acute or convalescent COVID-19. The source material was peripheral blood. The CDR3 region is CASSQVGLRDYLLYEQYF. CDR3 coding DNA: TGTGCCAGCAGCCAAGTAGGATTGAGGGACTATCTTCTCTACGAGCAGTACTTC. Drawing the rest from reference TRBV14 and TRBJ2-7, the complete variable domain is EAGVTQFPSHSVIEKGQTVTLRCDPISGHDNLYWYRRVMGKEIKFLLHFVKESKQDESGMPNNRFLAERTGGTYSTLKVQPAELEDSGVYFCASSQVGLRDYLLYEQYFGPGTRLTVT.